The 21 T cell receptor beta chains reported below all come from one sample, sequenced in a study of T cell responses to AZD1222 COVID-19 vaccine. Produced via immunoSEQ multiplex PCR; TCRdb's table is partial and in-frame only. The sample holds 130,000 or so clones, 93% seen once. The material sequenced was peripheral blood, taken on day 0 of AZD1222 vaccination. These TCRs come from an adult in good health.

This sequence joins TRBV3-1 (or the pseudogene TRBV3-2) and TRBJ1-1; D is undetermined. Trimming left V 6 bases short and J 3 bases short, with 8 bases between. Germline CDR1 and CDR2: LGHDT and YNNKEL (reference sequence). CDR3 size: 12 residues. CDR3 sequence (DNA): TGTGCCAGCAGTCAACTCTACACTGAAGCTTTCTTT. As protein: CASSQLYTEAFF.

This clone was seen a few times. The chain combines TRBV3-1 (or the pseudogene TRBV3-2) with TRBJ1-5; maybe TRBD1 (6 bases). Germline loops: CDR1 LGHDT, CDR2 YNNKEL (reference sequence). Trimming removed 1 base from V and 2 bases from J, with 12 bases in between. The CDR3 has 16 amino acids. This CDR3 reads CASSQVNRARNQPQHF. The CDR3 nucleotides read TGTGCCAGCAGCCAAGTAAACAGGGCCCGCAATCAGCCCCAGCATTTT.

The chain is built from TRBV24-1 and TRBJ2-1; D gene uncertain. Germline V CDR1 and CDR2: KGHDR, SFDVKD. The CDR3 covers 13 residues. Trimming took 4 bases from V and 6 from J, leaving 9 bases between them. The CDR3 nucleotides are TGTGCCACCAGTGACTCCGCGAGCAATGAGCAGTTCTTC. Amino acid sequence: CATSDSASNEQFF.

The rearrangement links TRBV7-2 to TRBJ2-7; 11 positions agree with TRBD2. V dropped 1 base and J dropped 4; count of bases not matched to a gene: 6. Germline CDR1 SGHTA, CDR2 FQGNSA. The CDR3 length is 16 residues. This chain's CDR3 is CASSLVGSGRGYEQYF. In DNA, the CDR3 is TGTGCCAGCAGCTTAGTGGGTAGCGGGAGGGGTTACGAGCAGTACTTC.

The rearrangement uses TRBV7-9 and TRBJ2-5, with 8 positions matching TRBD2. Germline CDR1 is SEHNR and CDR2 is FQNEAQ (reference sequence). Trimming at V came to 5 bases and at J to 3 bases, leaving 8 bases not matched to a gene. The CDR3 extends over 15 amino acids. The CDR3 loop is CASSPSGGGEETQYF. CDR3 DNA sequence: TGTGCCAGCAGCCCGAGCGGGGGAGGAGAAGAGACCCAGTACTTC.

This clone was seen only once. This chain links TRBV7-6 with TRBJ1-5; 9 nucleotides match TRBD1. Trimming at V came to 1 base and at J to 2 bases, leaving 6 bases not matched to a gene. Germline CDR1 reads SGHVS; CDR2 reads FNYEAQ. The CDR3 spans 17 residues. For the CDR3, the DNA is TGTGCCAGCAGCTTAGACAGGGGGCAAGTTGGCAATCAGCCCCAGCATTTT. It codes for CASSLDRGQVGNQPQHF. Full variable domain (rest looked up from reference TRBV7-6 and TRBJ1-5): GAGVSQSPRYKVTKRGQDVALRCDPISGHVSLYWYRQALGQGPEFLTYFNYEAQQDKSGLPNDRFSAERPEGSISTLTIQRTEQRDSAMYRCASSLDRGQVGNQPQHFGDGTRLSIL.

This chain connects TRBV4-3 to TRBJ2-7; weak D call: TRBD2 (6 bases). Trimming left V 6 bases short and J 4 bases short, with 16 bases between. CDR1 LGHNA and CDR2 YSLEER come from the germline V gene. This CDR3 contains 14 residues. The CDR3: CASSSTRDSYEQYF. The CDR3 DNA follows: TGCGCCAGCAGTAGTACGCGGGATTCGTACGAGCAGTACTTC.

V gene TRBV18 combines with J gene TRBJ1-2, with a possible D match to TRBD1 (6 bases). V lost 6 bases, J lost 0 bases, and 14 bases lay in between. The CDR3 extends over 15 amino acids. Germline CDR1 reads KGHSH; CDR2 reads LQKENI. CDR3 residues: CASSPTGITNYGYTF. CDR3 nucleotides: TGTGCCAGCTCGCCGACAGGAATCACTAACTATGGCTACACCTTC.

The chain carries TRBV6-4 and TRBJ2-7; 13 nucleotides line up with TRBD2. CDR1 MRHNA and CDR2 SNTAGT come from the germline V gene. CDR3 length equals 14 residues. Losses at the gene ends were 5 bases for V and 5 bases for J; bases not matched to a gene: 3. CDR3 sequence reads: CASSLLAGGHEQYF. CDR3 DNA sequence: TGTGCCAGCAGTTTACTAGCGGGGGGGCACGAGCAGTACTTC.

This clone was detected only once. This CDR3 is CASSALRDTQFTYEQYF. DNA for the CDR3: TGTGCCAGCAGTGCTCTAAGGGACACGCAATTTACCTACGAGCAGTACTTC. The V call is TRBV28, the J call TRBJ2-7; TRBD1 might be the D (6 bases). CDR1 is MDHEN, CDR2 SYDVKM, per germline. The CDR3 runs to 17 residues. Trimming took 5 bases from V and 2 from J, leaving 22 bases between them.

The chain uses TRBV15 and TRBJ2-2; D is possibly TRBD1 (6 bases). V dropped 1 base and J dropped 6 bases, with 9 bases sitting between them. This CDR3 has 14 amino acids. Per germline, CDR1 LNHNV and CDR2 YYDKDF (reference sequence). The CDR3 reads CATSRVGGAGELFF. The CDR3 DNA follows: TGTGCCACCAGCAGAGTTGGGGGCGCCGGGGAGCTGTTTTTT.

The chain joins TRBV7-9 to TRBJ1-1; perhaps TRBD1 as D (5 bases). The CDR3 extends over 14 amino acids. Trimming left V 4 bases short and J 9 bases short, with 18 bases between. Germline V gene data show CDR1 as SEHNR and CDR2 as FQNEAQ (reference sequence). The CDR3 bases are TGTGCCAGCAGCTCCGATACCGACAGCCAAAAAGCTTTCTTT. Amino acid sequence: CASSSDTDSQKAFF. The full variable domain, with the rest looked up from reference TRBV7-9 and TRBJ1-1, is DTGVSQNPRHKITKRGQNVTFRCDPISEHNRLYWYRQTLGQGPEFLTYFQNEAQLEKSRLLSDRFSAERPKGSFSTLEIQRTEQGDSAMYLCASSSDTDSQKAFFGQGTRLTVV.

The chain combines TRBV19 with TRBJ1-2; D perhaps matches TRBD1 (6 bases). CDR3 length: 10 amino acids. The ends were cut back, 8 bases at V and 6 bases at J, with 7 bases in the middle. Germline assignment: CDR1 LNHDA and CDR2 SQIVND (reference sequence). CDR3 loop: CASGGDGYTF. The CDR3 DNA reads as TGTGCCAGTGGGGGCGATGGCTACACCTTC.

The CDR3 loop reads CASSNPGNYGYTF. The DNA of the CDR3 is TGTGCCAGCAGCAATCCTGGGAACTATGGCTACACCTTC. This rearrangement joins TRBV21-1 to TRBJ1-2. TRBV21-1 is termed a pseudogene. The CDR3 extends over 13 amino acids.

The V call is TRBV7-9, the J call TRBJ1-2; D ambiguous. Germline CDR1 is SEHNR and CDR2 is FQNEAQ (reference sequence). CDR3 size: 13 residues. V lost 4 bases to trimming and J lost 1 base, with 7 bases between them. CDR3 protein: CASSSGINYGYTF. In DNA form, the CDR3 reads TGTGCCAGCAGCTCCGGCATTAACTATGGCTACACCTTC. Together with reference TRBV7-9 and TRBJ1-2, the CDR3 gives the full variable domain: DTGVSQNPRHKITKRGQNVTFRCDPISEHNRLYWYRQTLGQGPEFLTYFQNEAQLEKSRLLSDRFSAERPKGSFSTLEIQRTEQGDSAMYLCASSSGINYGYTFGSGTRLTVV.

Here the CDR3 reads CASIEGQWANQPQHF. DNA for the CDR3: TGTGCCAGCATCGAGGGCCAATGGGCGAATCAGCCCCAGCATTTT. The rearrangement links TRBV6-1 to TRBJ1-5; D call uncertain. The CDR3 contains 15 residues. Trimming stripped 7 bases from V and 4 bases from J, with 17 bases between. CDR1 is MNHNS, CDR2 SASEGT, per germline.

The V and J genes are TRBV10-2 and TRBJ2-3; D not certain. V was shortened by 1 base and J by 4 bases, with 15 bases between the two germline ends. In germline, CDR1 is WSHSY, CDR2 SAAADI. The CDR3 has 16 residues. CDR3 coding DNA: TGCGCCAGCAGTGAGTTAGCTCCGGTGAACGCAGATACGCAGTATTTT. Translation: CASSELAPVNADTQYF.

The gene calls are TRBV4-1 and TRBJ2-5; unclear D gene. Germline assignment: CDR1 MGHRA and CDR2 YSYEKL. Trimming pared 0 bases from V and 2 bases from J, leaving 10 bases between. This CDR3 has 15 amino acids. Here the CDR3 reads CASSQDSPIQETQYF. The CDR3, as DNA: TGCGCCAGCAGCCAAGACAGCCCCATTCAAGAGACCCAGTACTTC.

The chain combines TRBV18 with TRBJ2-5; 10 bases are a match to TRBD2. This CDR3 region has 15 residues. After removal of 5 bases from V and 4 bases from J, the junction contained 7 bases not matched to a gene. Germline V gene data show CDR1 as KGHSH and CDR2 as LQKENI. The CDR3 loop is CASSIASGRSETQYF. The CDR3 bases are TGTGCCAGCTCAATCGCTAGCGGGAGATCAGAGACCCAGTACTTC.

The V and J genes are TRBV14 and TRBJ1-2, with D possibly matching TRBD1 (6 bases). CDR1 and CDR2 (germline): SGHDN, FVKESK. The CDR3 has 15 amino acids. The V end lost 0 bases, the J end lost 8 bases, and 16 bases lay between the germline ends. The CDR3 reads CASSQDIGGRWGYTF. The CDR3 DNA sequence: TGTGCCAGCAGCCAAGATATCGGGGGCCGCTGGGGCTACACCTTC.

There are a few counts of this clone. The V call is TRBV28, the J call TRBJ2-2; 7 bases map to TRBD1. Germline CDR1 is MDHEN and CDR2 is SYDVKM. V lost 3 bases to trimming and J lost 13 bases; unmatched junction nucleotides: 8. CDR3 length: 13 residues. This chain's CDR3 is CASSFLDRVVLFF. The DNA of the CDR3 is TGTGCCAGCAGTTTTCTCGACAGGGTCGTGCTGTTTTTT.